The 15 T cell receptor beta chains below all came from one sample that was sequenced in a study of blood T cell repertoires in COVID-19. Assay: immunoSEQ multiplex PCR; the TCRdb copy retains only in-frame clones and omits some. The sample consists of around 150,000 clones, 80% to 90% of them appearing once. The specimen was peripheral blood. Every receptor here comes from a man in his fifties or sixties with acute or convalescent COVID-19.

The chain carries TRBV7-3 and TRBJ2-7; maybe TRBD2 (5 bases). Germline loops: CDR1 SGHTA, CDR2 FQGTGA. This CDR3 has 13 residues. The germline V and J ends were trimmed by 4 bases and 7 bases, with 14 bases remaining between them. The CDR3 sequence: CASSSFPGEEQYF. As DNA, the CDR3 is TGTGCCAGCAGCTCCTTCCCCGGGGAGGAGCAGTACTTC.

The chain is built from TRBV11-2 and TRBJ2-1; D might be TRBD2 (6 bases). The CDR3 length is 17 residues. V was shortened by 1 base and J by 1 base, with 14 bases between the two germline ends. CDR1 is SGHAT and CDR2 is FQNNGV in the germline V gene. Written as DNA, the CDR3 is TGTGCCAGCAGCTTAGTGAGGGCGGGAACTTCCTACAATGAGCAGTTCTTC. Translation gives CASSLVRAGTSYNEQFF.

The V and J genes are TRBV5-1 and TRBJ2-7; 12 bases agree with TRBD1. With 6 bases clipped from V and 6 bases from J, the junction kept 10 bases outside the gene matches. This CDR3 is built from 15 residues. CDR1 is SGHRS and CDR2 is YFSETQ in the germline V gene. Here the CDR3 DNA reads TGCGCCAGCAACAACCAACCGGGACAGGGGGCCGAGCAGTACTTC. It is translated as CASNNQPGQGAEQYF.

V gene TRBV14 combines with J gene TRBJ1-1; D is ambiguous. Germline CDR1 is SGHDN and CDR2 is FVKESK. Trimming stripped 3 bases from V and 7 bases from J, with 6 bases between. This CDR3 has 11 amino acids. CDR3 nucleotide sequence: TGTGCCAGCAGCCACTACGGTGAAGCTTTCTTT. It translates to CASSHYGEAFF.

A single count supports this clone. The chain employs TRBV24-1 and TRBJ2-2; tentatively, D is TRBD2 (5 bases). Trimming took off 4 bases at V and 1 base at J, with 9 bases between the two ends. CDR1 and CDR2 from the germline V gene are KGHDR and SFDVKD. This CDR3 is 15 amino acids long. Here the CDR3 reads CATSEGRGNTGELFF. The CDR3 region has the DNA TGTGCCACCAGTGAAGGACGGGGGAACACCGGGGAGCTGTTTTTT.

For the CDR3, the DNA is TGCGCCAGCAGCTTGGGCGGAACCCCTGGGACCCAGTACTTC. Protein product: CASSLGGTPGTQYF. This chain links TRBV5-1 with TRBJ2-5; D unclear. Trimming removed 0 bases at V and 7 bases at J, with 13 bases between. Looked up from germline, CDR1 is SGHRS and CDR2 is YFSETQ. The CDR3 is 14 residues long.

This clone was counted only a few times. The V gene is TRBV5-4, the J gene TRBJ2-3; TRBD2 matches 10 bases. CDR3 length: 15 residues. J gave up 1 base and V 4 bases, and 3 bases lay outside the gene matches. Germline lookup yields CDR1 SGHNT and CDR2 YYREEE (reference sequence). CDR3 residues: CASSPGTSGTDTQYF. The CDR3 DNA follows: TGTGCCAGCAGCCCGGGGACTAGCGGCACAGATACGCAGTATTTT.

This clone was seen a single time. Germline is not matched at one junction end, which may reflect a read error. V gene TRBV30 combines with J gene TRBJ1-6; D is unclear. Germline V gene sequence: CDR1 GTSNPN, CDR2 SVGIG (reference sequence). The CDR3 is 13 residues long. The CDR3 loop is CARSTRKESPLHF. CDR3 in DNA: TGTGCCCGGAGTACCAGGAAGGAATCACCCCTCCACTTT. Filled out from reference TRBV30 and TRBJ1-6, the complete variable domain reads SQTIHQWPATLVQPVGSPLSLECTVEGTSNPNLYWYRQAAGRGLQLLFYSVGIGQISSEVPQNLSASRPQDRQFILSSKKLLLSDSGFYLCARSTRKESPLHFGNGTRLTVT.

As regards this clone: Other DNA sequences within the sample encode an identical CDR3. The V gene is TRBV3-1 (or the pseudogene TRBV3-2), the J gene TRBJ1-5; TRBD1 agrees at 7 bases. J was trimmed by 7 bases and V by 4 bases; bases with no gene match: 4. From germline, CDR1 is LGHDT and CDR2 YNNKEL (reference sequence). There are 13 residues in the CDR3. The CDR3 coding sequence is TGTGCCAGCAGCCCCCCAGGGGGGCAGCCCCAGCATTTT. Protein product: CASSPPGGQPQHF.

This clone was detected a few times. This chain links TRBV7-9 with TRBJ1-1; D is uncertain. CDR1 SEHNR and CDR2 FQNEAQ come from the germline V gene (reference sequence). Trimming took off 5 bases at V and 10 bases at J, with 14 bases between the two ends. CDR3 size: 12 residues. The CDR3 protein is CASSRYGEGAFF. DNA of the CDR3: TGTGCCAGCAGCCGCTACGGCGAGGGAGCTTTCTTT. Based on the CDR3 plus reference TRBV7-9 and TRBJ1-1, the full variable domain is DTGVSQNPRHKITKRGQNVTFRCDPISEHNRLYWYRQTLGQGPEFLTYFQNEAQLEKSRLLSDRFSAERPKGSFSTLEIQRTEQGDSAMYLCASSRYGEGAFFGQGTRLTVV.

V and J are TRBV10-2 and TRBJ2-7, with 12 bases fitting TRBD2. Germline CDR1 reads WSHSY; CDR2 reads SAAADI. J was trimmed by 2 bases and V by 5 bases; bases with no gene match: 10. CDR3 size: 17 residues. This CDR3 reads CASSRWTSGKSPYEQYF. The CDR3 bases are TGCGCCAGCAGTAGGTGGACTAGCGGGAAATCACCCTACGAGCAGTACTTC.

V and J are TRBV5-4 and TRBJ2-7, with TRBD2 identical over 14 bases. The CDR3 spans 17 residues. CDR1 and CDR2 (germline): SGHNT, YYREEE (reference sequence). With V trimmed by 2 bases and J by 0 bases, 4 bases remained unmatched. The CDR3 here is CASSFGGLAGASYEQYF. The CDR3 DNA is TGTGCCAGCAGCTTTGGGGGACTAGCGGGAGCCTCCTACGAGCAGTACTTC. Together with reference TRBV5-4 and TRBJ2-7, the CDR3 gives the full variable domain: ETGVTQSPTHLIKTRGQQVTLRCSSQSGHNTVSWYQQALGQGPQFIFQYYREEENGRGNFPPRFSGLQFPNYSSELNVNALELDDSALYLCASSFGGLAGASYEQYFGPGTRLTVT.

This clone was found once. J is TRBJ1-2 and V is TRBV3-1 (or the pseudogene TRBV3-2); 7 positions match TRBD1. Germline trimming cut 3 bases from V and 2 bases from J; bases unmatched to any gene: 12. The CDR3 extends over 17 amino acids. Germline CDR1 and CDR2: LGHDT and YNNKEL (reference sequence). The CDR3 region is CASSHRTPTGNNYGYTF. The CDR3 coding sequence is TGTGCCAGCAGCCATCGTACCCCGACAGGGAACAACTATGGCTACACCTTC.

The chain carries TRBV7-8 and TRBJ1-2; a possible D gene is TRBD1 (6 bases). Trimming removed 3 bases from V and 4 bases from J, with 12 bases in between. The CDR3 covers 14 residues. Germline loops: CDR1 SGHVS, CDR2 FQNEAQ. CDR3 in amino acids: CASSLQTGTYGYTF. CDR3 sequence (DNA): TGTGCCAGCAGCTTGCAGACAGGAACCTATGGCTACACCTTC.

CDR3 nucleotide sequence: TGTGCCACCAGCATGGGGGGGAGCACAGATACGCAGTATTTT. It specifies CATSMGGSTDTQYF. The chain links TRBV25-1 to TRBJ2-3, with 7 bases fitting TRBD2. J gave up 0 bases and V 10 bases, and 7 bases lay outside the gene matches. Germline V gene sequence: CDR1 MGHDK, CDR2 SYGVNS. The CDR3 consists of 14 residues.